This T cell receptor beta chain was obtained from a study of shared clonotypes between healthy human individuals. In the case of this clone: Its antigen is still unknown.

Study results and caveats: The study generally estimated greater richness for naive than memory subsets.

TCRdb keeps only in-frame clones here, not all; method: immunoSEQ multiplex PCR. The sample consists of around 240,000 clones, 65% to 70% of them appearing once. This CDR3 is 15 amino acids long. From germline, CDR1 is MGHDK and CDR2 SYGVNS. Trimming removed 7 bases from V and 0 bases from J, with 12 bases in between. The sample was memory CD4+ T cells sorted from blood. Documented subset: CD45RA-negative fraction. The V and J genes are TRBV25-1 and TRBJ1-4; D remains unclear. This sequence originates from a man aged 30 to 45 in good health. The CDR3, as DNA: TGTGCCAGCACCGCAACACGGACAACTAATGAAAAACTGTTTTTT. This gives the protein CASTATRTTNEKLFF.